The rows below give T cell receptor beta chains drawn from one sample of a study of blood T cell repertoires in COVID-19. Assay: immunoSEQ multiplex PCR; the TCRdb copy retains only in-frame clones and omits some. The sample includes around 170,000 clones, about 80% of them seen just once. The material sequenced was peripheral blood. The receptors shown here come from a man aged 25 to 45 with active or convalescent COVID-19. Each CDR3 is given with its conserved first and last residue.

v_gene,j_gene,CDR3aa
TRBV12-5,TRBJ1-3,CASGLTGGSGNTIYF
TRBV12-3/TRBV12-4,TRBJ1-3,CASSTGGNTIYF
TRBV12-3/TRBV12-4,TRBJ1-4,CASSATGVGELFF
TRBV27,TRBJ2-1,CASSLGTREFF
TRBV28,TRBJ1-2,CASRASTVLATF
TRBV11-3,TRBJ2-3,CASSRGNGGGDTQYF
TRBV6-6,TRBJ1-4,CASSSGVRTNEKLFF
TRBV19,TRBJ2-7,CASSISPLAGTYEQYF
TRBV10-2,TRBJ2-7,CASRPAVYYEQYF
TRBV6-5,TRBJ1-1,CASSRPRSNTEAFF
TRBV4-1,TRBJ1-2,CASSRASGQGGYTF
TRBV9,TRBJ2-3,CASSQGLAVTSTDTQYF
TRBV30,TRBJ2-5,CAWSPGTTMKTQYF
TRBV3-1/TRBV3-2,TRBJ2-1,CASSQELAGVHNAAVLPPLF
TRBV7-9,TRBJ2-5,CASSLYGETQYF
TRBV21-1,TRBJ2-1,CASRPRDTGGEQFF
TRBV7-9,TRBJ1-1,CASSLAAQGGVEAFF
TRBV19,TRBJ2-2,CASTYGGNTGELFF
TRBV18,TRBJ2-5,CASSITGETQYF
TRBV9,TRBJ2-7,CASSREASGSYEQYF
TRBV6-5,TRBJ1-4,CASTPTVNEKLFF
TRBV15,TRBJ2-7,CATSREQQTSYEQYF
TRBV30,TRBJ1-2,CAGGQGGYGYTF
TRBV30,TRBJ2-2,CAGTTNTGELFF
TRBV7-9,TRBJ1-1,CASSKGGISHEAFF
TRBV5-1,TRBJ2-5,CASSLDIKTQYF
TRBV25-1,TRBJ1-2,CASTRIGYTF
TRBV7-8,TRBJ2-1,CASSERRVSSYNEQFF
TRBV28,TRBJ1-4,CASALGTPTNEKLFF
TRBV7-9,TRBJ1-2,CASSLTAGGNYGYTF
TRBV7-9,TRBJ1-2,CASSLSEQGSSYGYTF
TRBV6-5,TRBJ2-2,CASTGQGIGELFF
TRBV6-5,TRBJ1-5,CASSLPVNSNQPQHF
TRBV7-2,TRBJ1-2,CASSFRDKRNGYTF
TRBV15,TRBJ1-2,CATSRNRAGGYTF
TRBV28,TRBJ1-4,CASSSDRGGEKLFF
TRBV11-3,TRBJ2-1,CASSMGLAAYNEQFF
TRBV19,TRBJ1-2,CASMRVNYGYTF
TRBV12-2,TRBJ1-4,CASRVNQRGEKLFF
TRBV6-6,TRBJ1-2,CASSSDRAPLGYTF
TRBV27,TRBJ2-1,CASSFRTGDRNEQFF
TRBV28,TRBJ1-5,CASSFEGAGNQPQHF
TRBV24-1,TRBJ2-1,CATSDLLGNEQFF
TRBV9,TRBJ1-1,CASSVSSGGNTEAFF
TRBV19,TRBJ1-6,CASNDWQLSSYNSPLHF
TRBV4-3,TRBJ2-7,CASSQVVGQDPSYEQYF
TRBV4-3,TRBJ2-7,CASSQVRAEPPYEQYF
TRBV19,TRBJ1-6,CASSILQGGNSPLHF
TRBV5-1,TRBJ2-2,CASSLATPNTGELFF